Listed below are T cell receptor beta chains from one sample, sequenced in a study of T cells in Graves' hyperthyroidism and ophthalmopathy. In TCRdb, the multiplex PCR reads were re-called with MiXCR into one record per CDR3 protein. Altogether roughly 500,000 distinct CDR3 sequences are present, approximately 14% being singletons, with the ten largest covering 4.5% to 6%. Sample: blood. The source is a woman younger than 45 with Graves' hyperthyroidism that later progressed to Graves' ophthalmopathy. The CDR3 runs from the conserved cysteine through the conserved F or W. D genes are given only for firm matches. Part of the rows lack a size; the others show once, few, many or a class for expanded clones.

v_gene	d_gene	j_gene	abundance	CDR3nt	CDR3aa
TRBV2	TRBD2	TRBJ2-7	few	TGTGCCAGCACCCTAGCGGCTACAATTTACGAGCAGTACTTC	CASTLAATIYEQYF
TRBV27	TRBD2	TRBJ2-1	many	TGTGCCAGCACCCGGACTAGCGGGAGACTAAATGAGCAGTTCTTC	CASTRTSGRLNEQFF
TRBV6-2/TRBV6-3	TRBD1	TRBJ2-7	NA	TGTGCCAGCAGTTACGAGGACAGGCATGAGCAGTACTTC	CASSYEDRHEQYF
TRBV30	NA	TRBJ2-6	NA	TGTGCCTGGACAGGGGTCGAAGGTGGGGCCAACGTCCTGACTTTC	CAWTGVEGGANVLTF
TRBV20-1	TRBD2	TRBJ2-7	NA	TGCAGTGTGGTGGGCCTAGCGGGAGGTTCCTACGAGCAGTACTTC	CSVVGLAGGSYEQYF
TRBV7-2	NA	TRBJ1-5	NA	TGTGCCAGCAGCTTTCTCACAGGGAGGGATCAGCCCCAGCATTTT	CASSFLTGRDQPQHF
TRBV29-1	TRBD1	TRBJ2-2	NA	TGCAGCGTGAACCGGGACAGGGCGGGCGGGGAGCTGTTTTTT	CSVNRDRAGGELFF
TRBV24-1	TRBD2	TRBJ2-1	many	TGTGCCACCAGTGATTTAGCGGGAAGCTCCTACAATGAGCAGTTCTTC	CATSDLAGSSYNEQFF
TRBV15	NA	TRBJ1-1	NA	TGTGCCACCAGCAGACGACCGCCGACAGACTCCATGAACACTGAAGCTTTCTTT	CATSRRPPTDSMNTEAFF
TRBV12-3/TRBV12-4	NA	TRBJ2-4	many	TGTGCCAGCAGTTTACCAGCCTACGGAGCCAAAAACATTCAGTACTTC	CASSLPAYGAKNIQYF
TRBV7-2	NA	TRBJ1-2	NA	TGTGCCAGCAGCTTAGCGGGGGGTGGGGGGCATGGCTACACCTTC	CASSLAGGGGHGYTF
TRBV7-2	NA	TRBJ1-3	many	TGTGCCAGCAGCCCCACAGTGCCCACCATATATTTT	CASSPTVPTIYF
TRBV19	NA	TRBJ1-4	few	TGTGCCAGTAGTCCATATTCAGATGAAAAACTGTTTTTT	CASSPYSDEKLFF
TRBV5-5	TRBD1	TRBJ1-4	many	TGTGCCAGCAGCCGGGACAGGGGTGAAAAACTGTTTTTT	CASSRDRGEKLFF
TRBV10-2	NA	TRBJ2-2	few	TGCGCCAGCACAAAGGGCGAGGCCGGGGAGCTGTTTTTT	CASTKGEAGELFF
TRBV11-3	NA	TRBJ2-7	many	TGTGCCAGCAGCTTCTCAGGTTCCTACGAGCAGTACTTC	CASSFSGSYEQYF
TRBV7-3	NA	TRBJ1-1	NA	TGTGCCAGCAGCTTAGGAGCAGGGGAAGGCACTGAAGCTTTCTTT	CASSLGAGEGTEAFF
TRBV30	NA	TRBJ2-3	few	TGTGCCTGGGGTTATAGGGAAGCAGATACGCAGTATTTT	CAWGYREADTQYF
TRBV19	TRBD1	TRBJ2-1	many	TGTGCCAGCGGACAGGGCGACGCCAGGGATGAGCAGTTCTTC	CASGQGDARDEQFF
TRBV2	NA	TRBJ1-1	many	TGTGCCAGCAGTGATTTAGGGGGAATGAACACTGAAGCTTTCTTT	CASSDLGGMNTEAFF
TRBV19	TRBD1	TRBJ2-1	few	TGTGCCAGTAGTCCGATAGGGACAGGGGTTGGCAATGAGCAGTTCTTC	CASSPIGTGVGNEQFF
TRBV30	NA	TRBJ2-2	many	TGTGCCTGGAGTGCAAACACCGGGGAGCTGTTTTTT	CAWSANTGELFF
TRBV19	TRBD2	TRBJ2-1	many	TGTGCCAGTAGCGCCCCTCGGGGGCGGGAGGGCCGGGGTTACAATGAGCAGTTCTTC	CASSAPRGREGRGYNEQFF
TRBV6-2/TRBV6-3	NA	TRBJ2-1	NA	TGTGCCAGCAGTTACCGCCGGACGGGCAATGAGCAGTTCTTC	CASSYRRTGNEQFF
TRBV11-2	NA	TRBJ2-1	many	TGTGCCAGCAGCTCCACGGGGGGCACCCTCTACAATGAGCAGTTCTTC	CASSSTGGTLYNEQFF
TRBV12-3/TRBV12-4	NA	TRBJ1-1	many	TGTGCCAGCAACTTCCGAATGGGCACTGAAGCTTTCTTT	CASNFRMGTEAFF
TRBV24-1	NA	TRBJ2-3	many	TGTGCCACCAGTGATTACAGGGACACAGATACGCAGTATTTT	CATSDYRDTDTQYF
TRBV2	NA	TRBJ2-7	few	TGTGCCAGCTGCCAAGGACTTTCCTACGAGCAGTACTTC	CASCQGLSYEQYF
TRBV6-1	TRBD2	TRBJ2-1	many	TGTGCCAGCAGTGAATCTCTAGCGGAGACTTACAATGAGCAGTTCTTC	CASSESLAETYNEQFF
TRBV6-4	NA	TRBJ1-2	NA	TGTGCCAGCAGTGACTCAGCTAACTATGGCTACATCTTC	CASSDSANYGYIF
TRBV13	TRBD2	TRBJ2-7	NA	TGTGCCAGCAGCCCCAGTTTAGCGGGAGAGCAGTACTTC	CASSPSLAGEQYF
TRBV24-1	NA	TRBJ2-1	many	TGTGCCACCAGTGATCCAGGGCCTCGAGGCAATGAGCAGTTCTTC	CATSDPGPRGNEQFF
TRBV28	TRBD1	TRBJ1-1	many	TGTGCCAGTTTAAGGGAGGGGGCAGCTTTCTTT	CASLREGAAFF
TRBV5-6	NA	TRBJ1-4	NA	TGTGCCAGCAGGTGGGGAGTGGAAGAAAAACTGTTTTTT	CASRWGVEEKLFF
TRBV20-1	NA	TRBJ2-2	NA	TGCAGTGCTAGTCCAGCGAGGAACACCGGGGAGCTGTTTTTT	CSASPARNTGELFF
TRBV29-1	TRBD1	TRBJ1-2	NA	TGCAGCGTCGCTCCGGGACAGACTAACTATGGCTACACCTTC	CSVAPGQTNYGYTF
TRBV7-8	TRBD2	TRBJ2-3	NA	TGTGCCAGCAGCTTACTCAACGGCGGGGGGGGGGGGGGAGATACGCAGTATTTT	CASSLLNGGGGGGDTQYF
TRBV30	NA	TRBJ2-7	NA	TGTGCCTGGAGTGCCCCCGGACCGGGGACGGTCTTTAGGGAGCAGTACTTC	CAWSAPGPGTVFREQYF
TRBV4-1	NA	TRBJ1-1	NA	TGCGCCAGCAGCCAAGAACTCGTATCGACGGGGGTGAACACTGAAGCTTTCTTT	CASSQELVSTGVNTEAFF
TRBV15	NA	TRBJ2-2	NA	TGTGCCACCAGCAGAAGGGGACTTCTAACCGGGGAGCTGTTTTTT	CATSRRGLLTGELFF
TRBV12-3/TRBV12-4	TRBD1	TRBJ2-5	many	TGTGCCAGCACTCCCTCGGTGGCGACAGGGAAAGAGACCCAGTACTTC	CASTPSVATGKETQYF
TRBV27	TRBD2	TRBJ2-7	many	TGTGCCAGCAGCTCGGGACTAGCGGGCCACATATCCTCCTACGAGCAGTACTTC	CASSSGLAGHISSYEQYF
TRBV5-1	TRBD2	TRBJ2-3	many	TGCGCCAGCAGCCCGTCACTAGCGGTGGGGGATACGCAGTATTTT	CASSPSLAVGDTQYF